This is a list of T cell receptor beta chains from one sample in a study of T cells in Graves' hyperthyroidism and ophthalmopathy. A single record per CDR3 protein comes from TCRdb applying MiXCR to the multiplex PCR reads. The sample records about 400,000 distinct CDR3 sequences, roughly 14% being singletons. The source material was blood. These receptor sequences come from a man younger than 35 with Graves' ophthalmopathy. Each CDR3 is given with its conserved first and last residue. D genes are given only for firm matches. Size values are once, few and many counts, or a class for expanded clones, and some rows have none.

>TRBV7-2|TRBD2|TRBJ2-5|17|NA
CASSSGILREGLETQYF
TGTGCCAGCAGTTCAGGGATCTTACGGGAGGGCCTGGAGACCCAGTACTTC
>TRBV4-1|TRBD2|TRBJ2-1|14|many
CASSQEGLADEQFF
TGCGCCAGCAGCCAGGAGGGACTAGCCGATGAGCAGTTCTTC
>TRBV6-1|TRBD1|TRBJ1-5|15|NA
CASWGGTGGFQPQHF
TGTGCCAGCTGGGGAGGGACAGGGGGCTTTCAGCCCCAGCATTTT
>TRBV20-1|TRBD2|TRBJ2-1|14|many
CSLLKPAGPNEQFF
TGCAGTCTCCTGAAACCAGCGGGGCCCAATGAGCAGTTCTTC
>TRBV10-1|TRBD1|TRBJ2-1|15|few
CASSEAGGSYNERFF
TGCGCCAGCAGTGAGGCAGGGGGCTCCTACAATGAGCGGTTCTTC
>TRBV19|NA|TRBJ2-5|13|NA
CASREGAQETQYF
TGTGCCAGTAGGGAGGGGGCCCAAGAGACCCAGTACTTC
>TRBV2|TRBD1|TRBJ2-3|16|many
CASSERTGGGGDTQYF
TGTGCCAGCAGCGAAAGGACAGGGGGCGGGGGAGATACGCAGTATTTT
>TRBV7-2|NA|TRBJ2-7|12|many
CASSKSGYEQYF
TGTGCCAGCAGCAAGTCCGGGTACGAGCAGTACTTC
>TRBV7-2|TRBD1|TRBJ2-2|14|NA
CASSSQGDTGELFF
TGTGCCAGCAGCTCCCAGGGGGACACCGGGGAGCTGTTTTTT
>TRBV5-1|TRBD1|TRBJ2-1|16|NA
CASSLAGAGGSVEQFF
TGCGCCAGCAGCTTGGCCGGGGCAGGGGGATCGGTCGAGCAGTTCTTC
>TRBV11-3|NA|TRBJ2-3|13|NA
CASSGGQTDTQYF
TGTGCCAGCAGCGGGGGGCAAACAGATACGCAGTATTTT
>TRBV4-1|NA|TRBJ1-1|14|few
CASSRGTPNTEAFF
TGCGCCAGCAGCCGGGGGACACCGAACACTGAAGCTTTCTTT
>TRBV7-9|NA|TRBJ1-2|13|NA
CASLYRVPYGYTF
TGTGCCAGTTTGTATAGGGTCCCCTATGGCTACACCTTC
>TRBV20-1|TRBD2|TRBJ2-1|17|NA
CSAPPLKTSGTSDEQFF
TGCAGTGCCCCCCCCCTTAAGACTAGCGGGACCAGTGATGAGCAGTTCTTC
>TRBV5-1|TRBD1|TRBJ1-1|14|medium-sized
CASKPTGMNTEAFF
TGCGCCAGCAAACCGACAGGGATGAACACTGAAGCTTTCTTT
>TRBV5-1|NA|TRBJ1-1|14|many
CASSFGGRNTEAFF
TGCGCCAGCAGCTTTGGCGGTCGGAACACTGAAGCTTTCTTT
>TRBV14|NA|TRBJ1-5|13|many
CASSLERGQPQHF
TGTGCCAGCAGCCTCGAACGGGGTCAGCCCCAGCATTTT
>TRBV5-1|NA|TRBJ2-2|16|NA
CASSLVAGPGTGELFF
TGCGCCAGCAGCTTGGTGGCGGGGCCAGGGACCGGGGAGCTGTTTTTT
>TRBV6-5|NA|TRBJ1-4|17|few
CASSYPSDRALGEKLFF
TGTGCCAGCAGTTACCCGAGTGACCGGGCCCTGGGAGAAAAACTGTTTTTT
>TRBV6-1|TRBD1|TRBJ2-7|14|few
CASSVRDRGYEQYF
TGTGCCAGCAGTGTCCGGGACAGGGGCTACGAGCAGTACTTC
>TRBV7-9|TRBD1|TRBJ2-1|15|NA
CASSSGTGGIGEQFF
TGTGCCAGCAGCTCTGGGACAGGGGGAATTGGTGAGCAGTTCTTC
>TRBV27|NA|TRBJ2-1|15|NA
CASSFSGSSYNGQFF
TGTGCCAGCAGTTTTTCGGGAAGCTCCTACAATGGGCAGTTCTTC
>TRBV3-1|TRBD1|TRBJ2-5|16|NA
CASSQVLNRGLETQYF
TGTGCCAGCAGCCAAGTCTTAAACAGGGGTTTGGAGACCCAGTACTTC
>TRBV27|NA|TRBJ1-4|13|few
CASSYWTNEKLFF
TGTGCCAGCTCCTATTGGACGAATGAAAAACTGTTTTTT
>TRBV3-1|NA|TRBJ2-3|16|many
CASSQDPSSRADTQYF
TGTGCCAGCAGCCAAGACCCGTCTAGCAGAGCAGATACGCAGTATTTT
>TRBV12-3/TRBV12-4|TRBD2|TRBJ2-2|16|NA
CASSRTSGANTGELFF
TGTGCCAGCAGTAGGACTAGCGGAGCGAACACCGGGGAGCTGTTTTTT
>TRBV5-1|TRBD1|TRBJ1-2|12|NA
CASSLRQGLYTF
TGCGCCAGCAGCCTCCGACAGGGGTTGTACACCTTC
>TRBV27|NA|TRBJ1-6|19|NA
CASSQLYDVGSSYNSPLHF
TGTGCCAGCAGCCAACTATACGACGTAGGGAGCTCCTATAATTCACCCCTCCACTTT
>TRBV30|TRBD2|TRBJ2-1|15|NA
CAWSVVSGGNNEQFF
TGTGCCTGGAGTGTGGTTAGCGGGGGGAACAATGAGCAGTTCTTC
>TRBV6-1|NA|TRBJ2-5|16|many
CASSEVAGPVGETQYF
TGTGCCAGCAGTGAAGTTGCAGGCCCCGTAGGAGAGACCCAGTACTTC
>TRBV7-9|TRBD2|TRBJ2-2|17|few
CASSSTSREGRTGELFF
TGTGCCAGCAGCTCGACGTCGCGGGAGGGCCGGACCGGGGAGCTGTTTTTT
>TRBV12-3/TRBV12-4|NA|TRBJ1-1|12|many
CASSSTNTEAFF
TGTGCCAGCAGTTCCACAAACACTGAAGCTTTCTTT
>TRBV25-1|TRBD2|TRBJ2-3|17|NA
CASSEGATSGVTDTQYF
TGCGCCAGCAGTGAAGGAGCAACTAGCGGGGTCACAGATACGCAGTATTTT
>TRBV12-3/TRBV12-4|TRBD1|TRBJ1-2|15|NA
CASSSRSGTGYGYTF
TGTGCCAGCAGTTCGCGATCCGGGACAGGGTATGGCTACACCTTC
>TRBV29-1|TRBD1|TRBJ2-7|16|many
CSVEVTGGTRQYEQYF
TGCAGCGTTGAAGTGACAGGGGGGACCAGGCAATACGAGCAGTACTTC
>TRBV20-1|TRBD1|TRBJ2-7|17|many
CSARAKTGTGVPYEQYF
TGCAGTGCTAGAGCTAAGACCGGGACAGGGGTCCCCTACGAGCAGTACTTC
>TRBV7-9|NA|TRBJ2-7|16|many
CASGYPRLGMDYEQYF
TGTGCCAGCGGCTACCCGAGGCTGGGGATGGACTACGAGCAGTACTTC
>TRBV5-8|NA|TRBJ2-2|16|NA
CASSLRRAANTGELFF
TGTGCCAGCAGCTTGAGGCGGGCAGCGAACACCGGGGAGCTGTTTTTT
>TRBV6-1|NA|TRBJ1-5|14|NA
CASPPGRDLGPQHF
TGTGCCAGCCCTCCTGGCAGGGATCTGGGGCCCCAGCATTTT
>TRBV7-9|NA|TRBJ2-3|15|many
CASSSETTPTDTQYF
TGTGCCAGCAGCTCCGAGACTACCCCCACAGATACGCAGTATTTT
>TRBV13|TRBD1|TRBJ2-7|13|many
CASSFGTEYEQYF
TGTGCCAGCAGCTTTGGGACAGAGTACGAGCAGTACTTC
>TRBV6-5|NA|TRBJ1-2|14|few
CASSYDRLNYGYTF
TGTGCCAGCAGTTACGACAGACTCAACTATGGCTACACCTTC
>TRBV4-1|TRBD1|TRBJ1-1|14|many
CASSLWTGVTEAFF
TGCGCCAGCAGCCTTTGGACAGGGGTCACTGAAGCTTTCTTT
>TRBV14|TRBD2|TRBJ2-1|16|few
CASSLGLAEPGNEQFF
TGTGCCAGCAGCTTAGGACTAGCGGAGCCCGGCAATGAGCAGTTCTTC
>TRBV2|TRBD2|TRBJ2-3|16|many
CASSEGAGANTDTQYF
TGTGCCAGCAGTGAAGGAGCGGGAGCTAACACAGATACGCAGTATTTT
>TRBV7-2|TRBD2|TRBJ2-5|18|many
CASSLRLAGGPEEETQYF
TGTGCCAGCAGCCTCAGACTAGCGGGGGGGCCGGAGGAAGAGACCCAGTACTTC
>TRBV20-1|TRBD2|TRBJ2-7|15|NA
CSARDLDSGGYEQYF
TGCAGTGCTAGAGATCTTGATAGCGGGGGGTACGAGCAGTACTTC
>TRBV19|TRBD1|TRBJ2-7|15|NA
CASSMPGQGDYEQYF
TGTGCCAGTAGTATGCCGGGACAGGGGGACTACGAGCAGTACTTC
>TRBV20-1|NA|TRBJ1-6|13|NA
CSAEGTPNSPLHF
TGCAGTGCTGAGGGGACACCTAATTCACCCCTCCACTTT